Listed below are T cell receptor beta chains from one sample, sequenced in a study of T cell responses to AZD1222 COVID-19 vaccine. Repertoires were generated with immunoSEQ multiplex PCR, while TCRdb's copy carries only in-frame clones and drops some. The table shows 150,000 to 200,000 clones, with roughly 92% occurring only once. The material was peripheral blood, obtained on day 0 of AZD1222 vaccination. These receptors came from an adult in good health. Each CDR3 is given with its conserved first and last residue. D genes are given only for firm matches. Clone size is given for some rows only: seen once, a few or many times, or a class if the clone is expanded.

>-|-|TRBV4-3|TRBJ1-5
TGCGCCAGCAGCCCCAGGGAAGGGGGCAATCAGCCCCAGCATTTT
CASSPREGGNQPQHF
>-|once|TRBV10-2|TRBJ1-6
TGCGCCAGCAGTGAAGGGCCCACTGCGGATTCACCCCTCCACTTT
CASSEGPTADSPLHF
>-|-|TRBV2|TRBJ2-7
TGTGCCAGCAGCGGAGGGCTCCTAGGGGACTACGAGCAGTACTTC
CASSGGLLGDYEQYF
>-|-|TRBV28|TRBJ2-7
TGTGCCAGCAGTTTTTCCCACTACGAGCAGTACTTC
CASSFSHYEQYF
>-|-|TRBV4-1|TRBJ1-6
TGCGCCAGCAGCCAAGAGGGCAGCCCTTATAATTCACCCCTCCACTTT
CASSQEGSPYNSPLHF
>TRBD1|once|TRBV5-5|TRBJ1-1
TGTGCCAGCAGCTTGACAGGGGCAAGGAACACTGAAGCTTTCTTT
CASSLTGARNTEAFF
>-|-|TRBV27|TRBJ1-4
TGTGCCAGCAGTTTACAGGGGATAGGTGAAAAACTGTTTTTT
CASSLQGIGEKLFF
>TRBD1|-|TRBV29-1|TRBJ2-7
TGCAGCGTTAGACAGGGGGCCTCCTACGAGCAGTACTTC
CSVRQGASYEQYF
>-|-|TRBV25-1|TRBJ2-1
TGTGCCAGCAGCCTAGCGGGGACAGGGAATGGTGAGCAGTTCTTC
CASSLAGTGNGEQFF
>-|-|TRBV5-5|TRBJ2-3
TGTGCCAGCAGCTTGGATCAGGGATGGGGTACGCAGTATTTT
CASSLDQGWGTQYF
>-|-|TRBV6-5|TRBJ1-1
TGTGCCAGCAGTCTTACCAGGGTGAACACTGAAGCTTTCTTT
CASSLTRVNTEAFF
>-|-|TRBV5-4|TRBJ2-1
TGTGCCAGCAGCTTGGTTTGGGCGGGGAGTAATGAGCAGTTCTTC
CASSLVWAGSNEQFF
>-|-|TRBV7-8|TRBJ2-5
TGTGCCAGCAGCTGGTGGGCAGGGGTGGAGAAGGAGACCCAGTACTTC
CASSWWAGVEKETQYF
>-|-|TRBV4-2|TRBJ2-2
TGTGCCAGCAGCCAAGGAACCGGGGAGCTGTTTTTT
CASSQGTGELFF
>TRBD2|-|TRBV9|TRBJ2-1
TGTGCCAGCAGCGTAGGCGGGAGTGTTGACTACAATGAGCAGTTCTTC
CASSVGGSVDYNEQFF
>-|-|TRBV7-2|TRBJ2-2
TGTGCCAGCAGCTTAGGCGTGAACACCGGGGAGCTGTTTTTT
CASSLGVNTGELFF
>TRBD1|-|TRBV10-2|TRBJ1-1
TGCGCCAGCGGACAGGGTGCAGCTTTCTTT
CASGQGAAFF
>-|-|TRBV15|TRBJ2-1
TGTGCCACCAGCAGAGGGAGCTCCTACAATGAGCAGTTCTTC
CATSRGSSYNEQFF
>-|-|TRBV23-1|TRBJ1-6
TGCGCCAGCAGTCACGCGGGGAACTCCTATAATTCACCCCTCCACTTT
CASSHAGNSYNSPLHF
>-|-|TRBV10-2|TRBJ2-7
TGCGCCAGCAGTGAGGGACTCCAGCAGTACTTC
CASSEGLQQYF
>-|-|TRBV7-7|TRBJ2-5
TGTGCTAGCAGCTTAGGAACTAGTCAAGAGACCCAGTACTTC
CASSLGTSQETQYF
>TRBD1|-|TRBV27|TRBJ1-2
TGTGCCAGCAGGCTGACAGGGGGCTACTATGGCTACACCTTC
CASRLTGGYYGYTF
>-|-|TRBV7-2|TRBJ1-2
TGTGCCAGCAGCTTAGTAGGCAGGGAAGTGTTTGGCTACACCTTC
CASSLVGREVFGYTF
>-|-|TRBV19|TRBJ1-2
TGTGCCAGTAGTATCCATACGGGAGGCTACACCTTC
CASSIHTGGYTF
>-|-|TRBV2|TRBJ2-7
TGTGCCAGCAGTGGAGGTGGGTCCTACGAGCAGTACTTC
CASSGGGSYEQYF
>-|-|TRBV18|TRBJ1-2
TGTGCCAGCTCACAACCGGGACAAGGGAACTATGGCTACACCTTC
CASSQPGQGNYGYTF
>TRBD1|-|TRBV7-2|TRBJ2-5
TGTGCCAGCAGCTTAGCGCCGGGGACAGGGCTGGGAGAGACCCAGTACTTC
CASSLAPGTGLGETQYF
>TRBD2|-|TRBV25-1|TRBJ2-7
TGTGCCAGCAGTGAAGGGATAGCGGGTGGGGAGCAGTACTTC
CASSEGIAGGEQYF
>-|-|TRBV6-6|TRBJ2-5
TGTGCCAGCAGTTACTTAGGGGACATACAAGAGACCCAGTACTTC
CASSYLGDIQETQYF
>TRBD2|-|TRBV11-3|TRBJ2-3
TGTGCCAGCAGCTCGGGACTAGCGGACTATACGCAGTATTTT
CASSSGLADYTQYF
>-|-|TRBV4-2|TRBJ1-1
TGTGCCAGCAGCCAAGAGGCCAGGGGTACTGAAGCTTTCTTT
CASSQEARGTEAFF
>-|-|TRBV10-3|TRBJ2-7
TGTGCCATCAAGGGGGGACCGTACTCCTACGAGCAGTACTTC
CAIKGGPYSYEQYF
>-|-|TRBV25-1|TRBJ2-1
TGTGCCAGCAGTGAGGGCGGCCTGGCCTACAATGAGCAGTTCTTC
CASSEGGLAYNEQFF
>-|-|TRBV7-2|TRBJ1-2
TGTGCCAGCAGCCCCAATACTAACTATGGCTACACCTTC
CASSPNTNYGYTF
>-|-|TRBV29-1|TRBJ1-2
TGCAGCGTTGATATAGGCCTTAACTATGGCTACACCTTC
CSVDIGLNYGYTF
>-|-|TRBV29-1|TRBJ2-3
TGCAGCGGAGAAATTTGGGGGAGCACAGATACGCAGTATTTT
CSGEIWGSTDTQYF
>-|-|TRBV6-6|TRBJ1-3
TGTGCCAGCGGGGAGGGCCGAAACACCATATATTTT
CASGEGRNTIYF
>-|-|TRBV6-5|TRBJ1-2
TGTGCCAGCAGTTACTCAGGGACTTTGTATGGCTACACCTTC
CASSYSGTLYGYTF
>-|-|TRBV14|TRBJ2-7
TGTGCCAGCAGCCAAAGGACCCGGGGTGGAGAGCAGTACTTC
CASSQRTRGGEQYF
>-|-|TRBV5-6|TRBJ1-5
TGTGCCAGCAGCTTGGCCGGAAGCAATCAGCCCCAGCATTTT
CASSLAGSNQPQHF
>-|-|TRBV27|TRBJ1-1
TGTGCCAGCAGTTTGGCAGGACTGAACACTGAAGCTTTCTTT
CASSLAGLNTEAFF
>TRBD1|-|TRBV2|TRBJ2-2
TGTGCCAGCAGTGACAGGGGGCCTCTAGGGGAGCTGTTTTTT
CASSDRGPLGELFF
>-|-|TRBV11-2|TRBJ2-7
TGTGCCAGCAGCATTAGTCCCTCGGCCTACGAGCAGTACTTC
CASSISPSAYEQYF
>TRBD1|-|TRBV7-2|TRBJ2-3
TGTGCCAGCAGCGTACTAGGGGGCAGAGATACGCAGTATTTT
CASSVLGGRDTQYF
>-|-|TRBV5-1|TRBJ2-7
TGCGCCAGCAGCTTGGGGGTGGGAGTCAACTCCTACGAGCAGTACTTC
CASSLGVGVNSYEQYF
>TRBD2|-|TRBV18|TRBJ2-1
TGTGCCAGCTCACCACCGGGACTAGCGGGGCTCGGTGAGCAGTTCTTC
CASSPPGLAGLGEQFF
>TRBD2|-|TRBV5-1|TRBJ2-1
TGCGCCAGCAGCTTGGTGGTAGCGGGGGCCTCAAGCTCCAATGAGCAGTTCTTC
CASSLVVAGASSSNEQFF
>-|-|TRBV10-1|TRBJ2-3
TGCGCCAGCAGTGACGGAGTGTGGACAGATACGCAGTATTTT
CASSDGVWTDTQYF